The table lists the clone carrying this T cell receptor beta chain with many counts. TCRdb reprocessed the 5' RACE reads via MiXCR and lists one record per CDR3 protein. The table includes 8,000 to 9,500 distinct CDR3 sequences, approximately 35% detected once. Source material: tumor-infiltrating memory CD4+ T cells sorted from the breast tumor. Described subset: memory CD4+ T cells, CD4+CD45RO+CD25-. This TCR derives from a female donor with breast cancer.

The CDR3 sequence is CASSPRNSIQPINEQFF. CDR3 sequence (DNA): TGTGCCAGCAGCCCCAGAAACTCGATCCAGCCAATCAATGAGCAGTTCTTC. V is TRBV7-2 and J is TRBJ2-1, with D hard to call. The germline gives CDR1 SGHTA, CDR2 FQGNSA. The V and J ends lost 5 bases and 6 bases respectively, with 23 bases between them. This CDR3 is 17 amino acids long.